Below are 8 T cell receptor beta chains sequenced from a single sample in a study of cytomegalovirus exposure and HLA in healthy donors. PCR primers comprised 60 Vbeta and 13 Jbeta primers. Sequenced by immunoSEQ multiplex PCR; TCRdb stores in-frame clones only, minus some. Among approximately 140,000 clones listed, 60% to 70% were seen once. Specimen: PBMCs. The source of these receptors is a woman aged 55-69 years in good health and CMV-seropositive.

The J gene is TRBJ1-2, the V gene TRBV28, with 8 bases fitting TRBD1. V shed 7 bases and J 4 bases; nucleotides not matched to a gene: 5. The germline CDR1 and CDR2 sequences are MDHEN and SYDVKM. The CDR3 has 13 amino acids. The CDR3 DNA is TGTGCCAGCACCAGTGACAGGGGCTATGGCTACACCTTC. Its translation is CASTSDRGYGYTF.

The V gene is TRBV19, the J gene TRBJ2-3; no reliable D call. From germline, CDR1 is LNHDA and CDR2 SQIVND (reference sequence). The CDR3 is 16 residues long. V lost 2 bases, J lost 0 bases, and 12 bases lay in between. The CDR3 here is CASSILRRSSTDTQYF. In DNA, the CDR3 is TGTGCCAGTAGTATACTTAGAAGGAGTAGCACAGATACGCAGTATTTT.

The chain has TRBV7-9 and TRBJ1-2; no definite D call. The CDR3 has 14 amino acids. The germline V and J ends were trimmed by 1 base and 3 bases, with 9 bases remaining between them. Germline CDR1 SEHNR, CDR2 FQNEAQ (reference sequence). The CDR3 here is CASSLGASYYGYTF. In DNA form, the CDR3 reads TGTGCCAGCAGCTTAGGCGCGTCTTACTATGGCTACACCTTC.

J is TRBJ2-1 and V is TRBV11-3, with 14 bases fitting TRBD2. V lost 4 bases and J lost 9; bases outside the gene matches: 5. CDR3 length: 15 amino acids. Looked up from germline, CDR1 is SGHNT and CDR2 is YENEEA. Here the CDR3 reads CASSSGLAGAFEQFF. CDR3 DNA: TGTGCCAGCAGCTCGGGACTAGCGGGAGCCTTTGAGCAGTTCTTC.

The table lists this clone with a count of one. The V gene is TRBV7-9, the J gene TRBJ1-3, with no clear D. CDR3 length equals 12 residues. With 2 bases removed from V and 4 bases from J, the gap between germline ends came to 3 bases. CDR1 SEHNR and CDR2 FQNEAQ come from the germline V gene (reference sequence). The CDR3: CASSLQGNTIYF. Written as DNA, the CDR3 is TGTGCCAGCAGCTTACAGGGAAACACCATATATTTT. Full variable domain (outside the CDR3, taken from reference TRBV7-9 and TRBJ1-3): DTGVSQNPRHKITKRGQNVTFRCDPISEHNRLYWYRQTLGQGPEFLTYFQNEAQLEKSRLLSDRFSAERPKGSFSTLEIQRTEQGDSAMYLCASSLQGNTIYFGEGSWLTVV.

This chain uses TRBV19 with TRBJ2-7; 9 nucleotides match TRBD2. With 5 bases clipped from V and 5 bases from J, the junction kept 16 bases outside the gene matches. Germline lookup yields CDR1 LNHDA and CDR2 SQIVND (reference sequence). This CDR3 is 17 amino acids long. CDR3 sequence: CASSPHLASGKIHEQYF. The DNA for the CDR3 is TGTGCCAGTAGTCCTCACCTGGCTAGCGGGAAAATCCACGAGCAGTACTTC.

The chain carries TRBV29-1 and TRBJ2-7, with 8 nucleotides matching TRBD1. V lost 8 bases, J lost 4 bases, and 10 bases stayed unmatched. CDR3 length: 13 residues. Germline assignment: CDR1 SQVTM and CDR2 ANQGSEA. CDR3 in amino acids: CSYRQGALYEQYF. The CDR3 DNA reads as TGCAGCTACCGGCAGGGGGCTTTATACGAGCAGTACTTC.

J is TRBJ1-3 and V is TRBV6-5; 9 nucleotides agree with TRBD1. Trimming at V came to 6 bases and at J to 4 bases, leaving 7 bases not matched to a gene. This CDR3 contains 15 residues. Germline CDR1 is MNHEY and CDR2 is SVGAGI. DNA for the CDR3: TGTGCCAGCAGCCCGACAGGGGGTCGGGGAAACACCATATATTTT. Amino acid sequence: CASSPTGGRGNTIYF.